The 30 T cell receptor beta chains in this list originate from one sample, sequenced in a study of cytomegalovirus exposure and HLA in healthy donors. The PCR used 60 Vbeta and 13 Jbeta primers. Here immunoSEQ multiplex PCR was the method, and the copy in TCRdb shows in-frame clones only, minus some. Of under 200,000 clones listed, approximately 80% are singletons. Sequenced: PBMCs. These receptor sequences come from a woman in her fifties or sixties in good health and CMV-seropositive.

J is TRBJ1-1 and V is TRBV7-8; 9 nucleotides agree with TRBD1. Germline V CDR1 and CDR2: SGHVS, FQNEAQ. CDR3 length: 15 residues. V lost 1 base and J lost 11; bases outside the gene matches: 11. Written as DNA, the CDR3 is TGTGCCAGCAGCTTAGAGGGATACAGGGGGCTGGGGGCTTTCTTT. Residues: CASSLEGYRGLGAFF.

This chain connects TRBV30 to TRBJ2-2; 11 bases fit TRBD2. The J segment lost 4 bases and the V segment lost 3 bases, leaving 7 bases of the junction unmatched. CDR3 length: 16 residues. In germline, CDR1 is GTSNPN, CDR2 SVGIG (reference sequence). CDR3 sequence (DNA): TGTGCCTGGAGCTTACTAGCGGGGGTCCCCACCGGGGAGCTGTTTTTT. Translating gives CAWSLLAGVPTGELFF.

The chain is built from TRBV5-4 and TRBJ1-2; 8 bases match TRBD1. The CDR3 runs 18 residues. Germline trimming cut 0 bases from V and 2 bases from J; bases unmatched to any gene: 12. CDR1 and CDR2 (germline): SGHNT, YYREEE (reference sequence). The CDR3 coding sequence is TGTGCCAGCAGCTTGGGGGCACAGATAGGACAGGGCAACTATGGCTACACCTTC. This sequence encodes CASSLGAQIGQGNYGYTF.

The genes are TRBV18 and TRBJ1-2, with TRBD1 matching over 7 bases. From germline, CDR1 is KGHSH and CDR2 LQKENI. J lost 2 bases, V lost 5 bases, and 2 bases had no gene match. This CDR3 contains 13 residues. The CDR3 DNA follows: TGTGCCAGCTCAGGGGGACAGAACTATGGCTACACCTTC. This translates into CASSGGQNYGYTF.

This clone was seen a few times. This chain connects TRBV7-9 to TRBJ2-5, with a tentative D call TRBD2 (5 bases). V lost 1 base and J 11 bases, leaving 14 bases between the germline ends. The germline CDR1 and CDR2 sequences are SEHNR and FQNEAQ (reference sequence). The CDR3 extends over 13 amino acids. In nucleotides, the CDR3 is TGTGCCAGCAGCTTAGTAGCAGAATGGGAGCAGTACTTC. As protein: CASSLVAEWEQYF.

The chain carries TRBV29-1 and TRBJ2-7, with 7 bases fitting TRBD2. V lost 7 bases and J lost 5; bases outside the gene matches: 14. This CDR3 comprises 14 residues. Germline V lookup: CDR1 SQVTM, CDR2 ANQGSEA. CDR3: CSAVGRGDGDEQYF. The CDR3 DNA reads as TGCAGCGCTGTGGGCCGGGGGGACGGCGACGAGCAGTACTTC.

This chain links TRBV7-2 with TRBJ1-5; D not resolved. Germline V gives CDR1 SGHTA, CDR2 FQGNSA. This CDR3 region has 13 residues. V dropped 5 bases and J dropped 6 bases, with 11 bases sitting between them. CDR3 region: CASSAPGFQPQHF. The CDR3 coding sequence is TGTGCCAGCAGCGCCCCGGGGTTTCAGCCCCAGCATTTT.

The chain is built from TRBV5-4 and TRBJ1-4; 10 bases are a match to TRBD1. This CDR3 contains 15 residues. Trimming removed 7 bases from V and 5 bases from J; junction bases left unmatched: 8. Looked up from germline, CDR1 is SGHNT and CDR2 is YYREEE (reference sequence). CDR3 in amino acids: CASGGTGDPNEKLFF. The CDR3 DNA follows: TGTGCCAGCGGCGGGACAGGGGACCCAAATGAAAAACTGTTTTTT.

The chain recombines TRBV29-1 with TRBJ1-2; no clear D gene. V dropped 3 bases and J dropped 2 bases, with 10 bases sitting between them. Germline V gives CDR1 SQVTM, CDR2 ANQGSEA. This CDR3 has 13 residues. CDR3: CSVDTVANYGYTF. CDR3 in DNA: TGCAGCGTTGACACAGTAGCGAACTATGGCTACACCTTC.

The V call is TRBV19, the J call TRBJ1-5, with D perhaps matching TRBD1 (6 bases). V dropped 0 bases and J dropped 6 bases, with 9 bases sitting between them. Germline values: CDR1 LNHDA, CDR2 SQIVND (reference sequence). This CDR3 spans 14 amino acids. The CDR3, as DNA: TGTGCCAGTAGTATAGATAAGGGGGTTCAGCCCCAGCATTTT. Translating it yields CASSIDKGVQPQHF.

V is TRBV6-9 and J is TRBJ1-5; D not certain. Germline V gene data show CDR1 as MNHGY and CDR2 as SVAAGI. Trimming took off 6 bases at V and 6 bases at J, with 24 bases between the two ends. The length of the CDR3 is 17 residues. CDR3 in DNA: TGTGCCAGCAGCCCCAACGTGGCGGCCCCGGTCGGTCAGCCCCAGCATTTT. This codes for CASSPNVAAPVGQPQHF.

The rearrangement links TRBV19 to TRBJ2-7; D might be TRBD1 (6 bases). This CDR3 spans 14 amino acids. Germline V gene lookup returns CDR1 LNHDA and CDR2 SQIVND (reference sequence). V shed 1 base and J shed 3 bases, with 10 bases lying between them. The CDR3 DNA follows: TGTGCCAGTAGTATAGCCAGGGGCGGCTACGAGCAGTACTTC. Translating it yields CASSIARGGYEQYF.

The chain joins TRBV30 to TRBJ2-1, with a weak D call TRBD1 (5 bases). Trimming pared 7 bases from V and 13 bases from J, leaving 23 bases between. The germline gives CDR1 GTSNPN, CDR2 SVGIG (reference sequence). CDR3 length: 13 residues. The CDR3 sequence is CASRTSGNLYQFF. The CDR3 DNA is TGTGCCTCCCGCACCTCAGGGAATTTGTATCAGTTCTTC.

The chain carries TRBV27 and TRBJ2-1, with 9 bases that match TRBD2. Germline V gene data show CDR1 as MNHEY and CDR2 as SMNVEV (reference sequence). The V segment lost 4 bases and the J segment 4 bases; nucleotides outside the gene matches: 2. The CDR3 loop spans 14 amino acids. The CDR3 loop reads CASSWSGRYNEQFF. The CDR3 region has the DNA TGTGCCAGCAGTTGGAGCGGGAGGTACAATGAGCAGTTCTTC.

V usage is TRBV13 and J usage is TRBJ1-3; 12 positions agree with TRBD1. V dropped 5 bases and J dropped 2; count of bases not matched to a gene: 4. Germline loops: CDR1 PRHDT, CDR2 FYEKMQ (reference sequence). CDR3 size: 16 residues. The CDR3 DNA is TGTGCCAGCAGCATGGGACAGGGGGCGCCTGGAAACACCATATATTTT. This gives the protein CASSMGQGAPGNTIYF.

The rearrangement joins TRBV4-3 to TRBJ1-3; D is unclear. Trimming removed 3 bases from V and 0 bases from J, with 9 bases in between. CDR1 is LGHNA, CDR2 YSLEER, per germline. CDR3 length: 15 amino acids. CDR3 DNA sequence: TGCGCCAGCAGCCAGCAGACTTTCTCTGGAAACACCATATATTTT. Translating it yields CASSQQTFSGNTIYF.

This chain uses TRBV19 with TRBJ1-1, with TRBD1 matching over 9 bases. The CDR3 has 18 residues. The J segment lost 0 bases and the V segment lost 0 bases, leaving 8 bases of the junction unmatched. Germline CDR1 LNHDA, CDR2 SQIVND (reference sequence). The CDR3 bases are TGTGCCAGTAGTATAGAGGGACAGGGAGGGGAGATGAACACTGAAGCTTTCTTT. Amino acids: CASSIEGQGGEMNTEAFF.

The chain couples TRBV7-3 to TRBJ1-2, with 8 bases lining up with TRBD1. Trimming removed 2 bases from V and 7 bases from J; junction bases left unmatched: 12. Germline lookup yields CDR1 SGHTA and CDR2 FQGTGA. CDR3 length: 16 amino acids. CDR3 nucleotides: TGTGCCAGCAGCTTACCCCAGACAGGGGCCGAGGGTGGCTACACCTTC. Protein: CASSLPQTGAEGGYTF.

V usage is TRBV27 and J usage is TRBJ2-1; 9 positions agree with TRBD1. This CDR3 is 17 amino acids long. J lost 0 bases, V lost 4 bases, and 7 bases had no gene match. The V gene's germline CDR1 is MNHEY and CDR2 SMNVEV (reference sequence). The CDR3 reads CASSSNRGRGSYNEQFF. As DNA, the CDR3 is TGTGCCAGCAGTTCGAACAGGGGGCGCGGCTCCTACAATGAGCAGTTCTTC.

The gene calls are TRBV7-9 and TRBJ2-1; D gene unclear. CDR1 is SEHNR, CDR2 FQNEAQ, per germline (reference sequence). The CDR3 is made up of 14 amino acids. V gave up 1 base and J gave up 7 bases, with 11 bases separating them. The CDR3 sequence is CASSLDTRLNEQFF. The CDR3 DNA follows: TGTGCCAGCAGCTTAGATACTCGACTGAATGAGCAGTTCTTC.

The chain couples TRBV6-5 to TRBJ1-2, with 12 bases fitting TRBD1. J gave up 7 bases and V 2 bases, and 8 bases lay outside the gene matches. Germline lookup yields CDR1 MNHEY and CDR2 SVGAGI. The CDR3 has 16 residues. The chain's CDR3 is CASSYKPGQGALGYTF. The CDR3 bases are TGTGCCAGCAGTTACAAACCGGGACAGGGGGCGCTTGGCTACACCTTC.

The chain is built from TRBV7-2 and TRBJ1-3; 12 bases line up with TRBD1. With V trimmed by 3 bases and J by 2 bases, 5 bases remained unmatched. The CDR3 is 17 amino acids. Germline CDR1 is SGHTA and CDR2 is FQGNSA. The CDR3 DNA sequence: TGTGCCAGCAGCTTCGGGACAGGGGGCTCACCTGGAAACACCATATATTTT. The encoded protein is CASSFGTGGSPGNTIYF.

The chain combines TRBV30 with TRBJ2-3; TRBD1 matches at 7 bases. This CDR3 is 13 amino acids long. J gave up 4 bases and V 4 bases, and 5 bases lay outside the gene matches. Looked up from germline, CDR1 is GTSNPN and CDR2 is SVGIG (reference sequence). The CDR3 DNA is TGTGCCTGGACCCAGACAGGGTCAGATACGCAGTATTTT. It translates to CAWTQTGSDTQYF.

The chain couples TRBV6-6 to TRBJ2-5; D remains ambiguous. V shed 0 bases and J shed 5 bases, with 4 bases lying between them. The germline gives CDR1 MNHNY, CDR2 SVGAGI (reference sequence). The CDR3 runs to 12 residues. The CDR3 DNA reads as TGTGCCAGCAGTTACTCGAGCGAGACCCAGTACTTC. Its translation is CASSYSSETQYF.

This clone was detected a few times. This chain joins TRBV9 and TRBJ2-5; weak D call: TRBD2 (6 bases). V lost 3 bases and J 4 bases, leaving 16 bases between the germline ends. The CDR3 runs 15 residues. The germline CDR1 and CDR2 sequences are SGDLS and YYNGEE. In nucleotides, the CDR3 is TGTGCCAGCAGCGGGGGGGTGGGCGGCGTAGAGACCCAGTACTTC. It yields the protein CASSGGVGGVETQYF.

The chain is built from TRBV4-1 and TRBJ1-1; D not resolved. The CDR3 totals 17 residues. Trimming stripped 1 base from V and 1 base from J, with 16 bases between. Germline V lookup: CDR1 MGHRA, CDR2 YSYEKL. CDR3 sequence reads: CASSQGPPGIRNTEAFF. As DNA, the CDR3 is TGCGCCAGCAGCCAAGGCCCGCCGGGTATACGGAACACTGAAGCTTTCTTT.

The chain couples TRBV19 to TRBJ1-4; D remains unclear. The CDR3 has 13 residues. The germline V and J ends were trimmed by 5 bases and 0 bases, with 4 bases remaining between them. Looked up from germline, CDR1 is LNHDA and CDR2 is SQIVND (reference sequence). The CDR3 bases are TGTGCCAGTAGTTCTCCAACTAATGAAAAACTGTTTTTT. It codes for CASSSPTNEKLFF.

The rearrangement links TRBV19 to TRBJ1-5, with 9 bases aligning to TRBD1. Germline loops: CDR1 LNHDA, CDR2 SQIVND (reference sequence). The CDR3 sequence is 15 residues long. Trimming took 3 bases from V and 5 from J; bases not matched to a gene: 5. The CDR3 bases are TGTGCCAGTAGTATGGGACAGGGATCGGATCAGCCCCAGCATTTT. The encoded protein is CASSMGQGSDQPQHF.

This chain joins TRBV5-6 and TRBJ1-4, with 9 nucleotides matching TRBD1. The CDR3 totals 16 residues. CDR1 is SGHDT, CDR2 YYEEEE, per germline. Unmatched junction bases numbered 7, after V lost 4 bases and J lost 3 bases. The CDR3 DNA sequence: TGTGCCAGCAGCCCGGGACAGGGATTCTCTAATGAAAAACTGTTTTTT. Its translation is CASSPGQGFSNEKLFF. Full variable domain (remainder filled in from reference TRBV5-6 and TRBJ1-4): DAGVTQSPTHLIKTRGQQVTLRCSPKSGHDTVSWYQQALGQGPQFIFQYYEEEERQRGNFPDRFSGHQFPNYSSELNVNALLLGDSALYLCASSPGQGFSNEKLFFGSGTQLSVL.

The V call is TRBV2, the J call TRBJ2-3; D is possibly TRBD1 (6 bases). Trimming removed 6 bases from V and 0 bases from J, with 10 bases in between. The CDR3 spans 14 residues. In germline, CDR1 is SNHLY, CDR2 FYNNEI. In DNA form, the CDR3 reads TGTGCCAGCAGAGACAGGCTCAGCACAGATACGCAGTATTTT. Amino acid sequence: CASRDRLSTDTQYF.